Detailed here is one TCR beta chain. Using immunoSEQ multiplex PCR, the repertoire was profiled, and TCRdb retains in-frame clones only, with some absent. This sample has around 340,000 clones, with roughly 94% found just once. The sample is drawn from a study of shared T cell receptors in the human thymus. This clonotype was obtained from a human donor. Source material: thymocytes.

The CDR3 coding sequence is TGTGCCAGCAGACCCCACCCGGGACGGCTCACAGATACGCAGTATTTT. Translated, it gives CASRPHPGRLTDTQYF. The genes are TRBV28 and TRBJ2-3; tentatively, D is TRBD1 or TRBD2 (5 bases each). Germline V lookup: CDR1 MDHEN, CDR2 SYDVKM. The CDR3 contains 16 residues. V gave up 6 bases and J gave up 2 bases, with 18 bases separating them.